These T cell receptor beta chains were read from a single sample in a study of T cells in Graves' hyperthyroidism and ophthalmopathy. TCRdb reprocessed the multiplex PCR reads with MiXCR, giving one entry per CDR3 protein. This table holds 600,000 to 900,000 distinct CDR3 sequences, about 16% found once. The sample taken for sequencing was blood. Every receptor here comes from a man between 18 and 29 years old with Graves' hyperthyroidism. The CDR3 runs from the conserved cysteine through the conserved F or W. D genes are given only for firm matches. A row's size may be missing; if present it is once, few, many or a size class.

cdr3_nt: TGTGCCAGCTCACCGATGACCCTGGGACTAGCGGGAAACAATGAGCAGTTCTTC
cdr3_aa: CASSPMTLGLAGNNEQFF
clone_size: few
d_call: TRBD2
v_call: TRBV18
j_call: TRBJ2-1

cdr3_nt: TGCAGTGCTAGACCAGGGGGATACCCAACTAATGAAAAACTGTTTTTT
cdr3_aa: CSARPGGYPTNEKLFF
clone_size: many
d_call: TRBD1
v_call: TRBV20-1
j_call: TRBJ1-4

cdr3_nt: TGTGCCAGCATCAGTTCCCGGGGGGGCCGGACCGGGGAGCTGTTTTTT
cdr3_aa: CASISSRGGRTGELFF
clone_size: .
d_call: TRBD2
v_call: TRBV6-1
j_call: TRBJ2-2

cdr3_nt: TGTGCCAGCAGCCAAGATCGAGTAGCGAAGTCCTACAATGAGCAGTTCTTC
cdr3_aa: CASSQDRVAKSYNEQFF
clone_size: many
d_call: .
v_call: TRBV3-1
j_call: TRBJ2-1

cdr3_nt: TGTGCCAGCAGAAGGTCAACTGGGGCCAACGTCCTGACTTTC
cdr3_aa: CASRRSTGANVLTF
clone_size: .
d_call: .
v_call: TRBV27
j_call: TRBJ2-6

cdr3_nt: TGTGCCAGCAGCTTGACCCTAGATATTACTGAAGCTTTCTTT
cdr3_aa: CASSLTLDITEAFF
clone_size: .
d_call: .
v_call: TRBV5-4
j_call: TRBJ1-1

cdr3_nt: TGTGCCAGCAGTGTCAGGACAGCTAATGAAAAACTGTTTTTT
cdr3_aa: CASSVRTANEKLFF
clone_size: .
d_call: .
v_call: TRBV6-1
j_call: TRBJ1-4

cdr3_nt: TGCGCCAGCAGCCTGGAGTATAGCAATCAGCCCCAGCATTTT
cdr3_aa: CASSLEYSNQPQHF
clone_size: few
d_call: .
v_call: TRBV5-1
j_call: TRBJ1-5

cdr3_nt: TGTGCCAGCACTCTTAGAGCCGATACGCAGTATTTT
cdr3_aa: CASTLRADTQYF
clone_size: .
d_call: .
v_call: TRBV12-3/TRBV12-4
j_call: TRBJ2-3

cdr3_nt: TGTGCCAGCAGTTCGGGACAGGGGCTAGAGGATACGCAGTATTTT
cdr3_aa: CASSSGQGLEDTQYF
clone_size: many
d_call: TRBD1
v_call: TRBV7-9
j_call: TRBJ2-3

cdr3_nt: TGTGCCAGCAGCCCCGGCCTCATCGGGCAGTACTTC
cdr3_aa: CASSPGLIGQYF
clone_size: .
d_call: .
v_call: TRBV28
j_call: TRBJ2-7

cdr3_nt: TGTGCCAGCTCAATAAATACGGCCAGCTCCTACAATGAGCAGTTCTTC
cdr3_aa: CASSINTASSYNEQFF
clone_size: many
d_call: .
v_call: TRBV18
j_call: TRBJ2-1

cdr3_nt: TGCAGTGCTTCGGACAGGGGGTATGAAAAACTGTTTTTT
cdr3_aa: CSASDRGYEKLFF
clone_size: few
d_call: TRBD1
v_call: TRBV20-1
j_call: TRBJ1-4

cdr3_nt: TGCAGTGCTAGGGGACTAGCGGGAGGGGACCACGAGCAGTACTTC
cdr3_aa: CSARGLAGGDHEQYF
clone_size: many
d_call: TRBD2
v_call: TRBV20-1
j_call: TRBJ2-7

cdr3_nt: TGTGCCAGCAGCTTCGGCCTCGGCTATGGCTACACCTTC
cdr3_aa: CASSFGLGYGYTF
clone_size: many
d_call: .
v_call: TRBV7-2
j_call: TRBJ1-2

cdr3_nt: TGTGCCAGCAGTTTAGCGGGGTTCTGGGCAGGAAATGAGCAGTTCTTC
cdr3_aa: CASSLAGFWAGNEQFF
clone_size: many
d_call: .
v_call: TRBV12-3/TRBV12-4
j_call: TRBJ2-1

cdr3_nt: TGTGCCATCAGTGAGTCGACGGTCGGTCGGTACGAGCAGTACTTC
cdr3_aa: CAISESTVGRYEQYF
clone_size: many
d_call: .
v_call: TRBV10-3
j_call: TRBJ2-7

cdr3_nt: TGTGCCAGTGTTTACGGACCTCCGGGCACCGGGGAGCTGTTTTTT
cdr3_aa: CASVYGPPGTGELFF
clone_size: .
d_call: .
v_call: TRBV19
j_call: TRBJ2-2

cdr3_nt: TGTGCCAGTTCCCCCAGGGGGTATTTGAGTCAGCCCCAGCATTTT
cdr3_aa: CASSPRGYLSQPQHF
clone_size: few
d_call: TRBD1
v_call: TRBV6-1
j_call: TRBJ1-5

cdr3_nt: TGTGCCAGCAGTTACTCGAGACAGACTAACACCGGGGAGCTGTTTTTT
cdr3_aa: CASSYSRQTNTGELFF
clone_size: few
d_call: .
v_call: TRBV6-2/TRBV6-3
j_call: TRBJ2-2

cdr3_nt: TGTGCCACCAGCAGTGGCGGGGTAGCCTACGAGCAGTACTTC
cdr3_aa: CATSSGGVAYEQYF
clone_size: few
d_call: .
v_call: TRBV15
j_call: TRBJ2-7

cdr3_nt: TGTGCCAGCAGTTTAGGTTCTAGCCGTGAGCAGTTCTTC
cdr3_aa: CASSLGSSREQFF
clone_size: many
d_call: .
v_call: TRBV12-3/TRBV12-4
j_call: TRBJ2-1

cdr3_nt: TGTGCCAGCAGCGTATATGACAGGGGTTCTCAGCCCCAGCATTTT
cdr3_aa: CASSVYDRGSQPQHF
clone_size: .
d_call: TRBD1
v_call: TRBV5-6
j_call: TRBJ1-5

cdr3_nt: TGTGCCAGCAGTGACCCGGGTGAGCAGTTCTTC
cdr3_aa: CASSDPGEQFF
clone_size: .
d_call: .
v_call: TRBV25-1
j_call: TRBJ2-1

cdr3_nt: TGTGCCAGCAGCAGCCGAAACAGGGCCTGGCAAGAGACCCAGTACTTC
cdr3_aa: CASSSRNRAWQETQYF
clone_size: few
d_call: .
v_call: TRBV11-3
j_call: TRBJ2-5

cdr3_nt: TGTGCCAGCAGTTTGCCCGGGACAGGGTACTACGAGCAGTACTTC
cdr3_aa: CASSLPGTGYYEQYF
clone_size: many
d_call: TRBD1
v_call: TRBV12-3/TRBV12-4
j_call: TRBJ2-7

cdr3_nt: TGTGCCTGGAGTAATAGCCTAGGACAGGGGTCGACCGGGGAGCTGTTTTTT
cdr3_aa: CAWSNSLGQGSTGELFF
clone_size: many
d_call: TRBD1
v_call: TRBV30
j_call: TRBJ2-2

cdr3_nt: TGCAGTGCGGTTGAACAGAGGAGGCCCCAGAATGAGCAGTTCTTC
cdr3_aa: CSAVEQRRPQNEQFF
clone_size: many
d_call: .
v_call: TRBV20-1
j_call: TRBJ2-1

cdr3_nt: TGTGCCAGCAGCTTGTCTACGGGAGGGCCGACTCATAATGAGCAGTTCTTC
cdr3_aa: CASSLSTGGPTHNEQFF
clone_size: .
d_call: TRBD2
v_call: TRBV5-5
j_call: TRBJ2-1

cdr3_nt: TGTGCCAGCAGTTTTGGGGATCAGGGCTACGAGCAGTACTTC
cdr3_aa: CASSFGDQGYEQYF
clone_size: few
d_call: .
v_call: TRBV27
j_call: TRBJ2-7

cdr3_nt: TGTGCCAGCAGTTCTAAGACAGGGAGCTCCTACAATGAGCAGTTCTTC
cdr3_aa: CASSSKTGSSYNEQFF
clone_size: many
d_call: TRBD1
v_call: TRBV28
j_call: TRBJ2-1

cdr3_nt: TGTGCCAGCAGTTTATACAGGGGGCTTGCGGGAGCCACCTACGAGCAGTACTTC
cdr3_aa: CASSLYRGLAGATYEQYF
clone_size: many
d_call: TRBD1
v_call: TRBV28
j_call: TRBJ2-7

cdr3_nt: TGTGCCATCAGTGCACTTGACAGGCAGAACACTGAAGCTTTCTTT
cdr3_aa: CAISALDRQNTEAFF
clone_size: many
d_call: .
v_call: TRBV10-3
j_call: TRBJ1-1

cdr3_nt: TGCGCCAGCAGCTCCGGGACTAGCGGGAGTTACCACTACGAGCAGTACTTC
cdr3_aa: CASSSGTSGSYHYEQYF
clone_size: .
d_call: TRBD2
v_call: TRBV5-1
j_call: TRBJ2-7

cdr3_nt: TGTGCCAGCAGCGTAGGCCCTAGCGGGAGGGGTCCCACAGATACGCAGTATTTT
cdr3_aa: CASSVGPSGRGPTDTQYF
clone_size: .
d_call: TRBD2
v_call: TRBV9
j_call: TRBJ2-3

cdr3_nt: TGTGCCAGCGGGGACAGGGGGCGTCAAGAGACCCAGTACTTC
cdr3_aa: CASGDRGRQETQYF
clone_size: .
d_call: TRBD1
v_call: TRBV7-9
j_call: TRBJ2-5

cdr3_nt: TGTGCCAGCAGTTACGCGGTAGCGACCCACACCGGGGAGCTGTTTTTT
cdr3_aa: CASSYAVATHTGELFF
clone_size: few
d_call: .
v_call: TRBV6-5
j_call: TRBJ2-2

cdr3_nt: TGTGCCAGCAGCTTTCGACAGGGGCCTTCGAACACTGAAGCTTTCTTT
cdr3_aa: CASSFRQGPSNTEAFF
clone_size: many
d_call: TRBD1
v_call: TRBV7-9
j_call: TRBJ1-1

cdr3_nt: TGTGCCAGCAGCCAACTACCGGGACAGGGGATTGAAAAACTGTTTTTT
cdr3_aa: CASSQLPGQGIEKLFF
clone_size: few
d_call: TRBD1
v_call: TRBV3-1
j_call: TRBJ1-4

cdr3_nt: TGTGCCAGCAGCCAAGATCGAAGGGGACGGATGAACACTGAAGCTTTCTTT
cdr3_aa: CASSQDRRGRMNTEAFF
clone_size: many
d_call: .
v_call: TRBV3-1
j_call: TRBJ1-1

cdr3_nt: TGTGCCAGCTCGGACGAGCGCTACGAGCAGTACTTC
cdr3_aa: CASSDERYEQYF
clone_size: many
d_call: .
v_call: TRBV28
j_call: TRBJ2-7

cdr3_nt: TGTGCCAGCAACTTACTCCCCGTATCCTACAATGAGCAGTTCTTC
cdr3_aa: CASNLLPVSYNEQFF
clone_size: many
d_call: .
v_call: TRBV27
j_call: TRBJ2-1

cdr3_nt: TGTGCCACCAGTGATGCTAGACAGGGGTCCTACAATGAGCAGTTCTTC
cdr3_aa: CATSDARQGSYNEQFF
clone_size: .
d_call: TRBD1
v_call: TRBV24-1
j_call: TRBJ2-1

cdr3_nt: TGTGCCAGCCTAGTAGGGCGGGAGCTGTTTTTT
cdr3_aa: CASLVGRELFF
clone_size: many
d_call: .
v_call: TRBV7-8
j_call: TRBJ2-2

cdr3_nt: TGTGCCAGCAGCTTAGTATATGGACTAAGAAATGAGCAGTTCTTC
cdr3_aa: CASSLVYGLRNEQFF
clone_size: few
d_call: .
v_call: TRBV7-6
j_call: TRBJ2-1

cdr3_nt: TGTGCCAGCAGTTTAAGGGCCGCCCGAGGTAAAACTGAAGCTTTCTTT
cdr3_aa: CASSLRAARGKTEAFF
clone_size: .
d_call: .
v_call: TRBV27
j_call: TRBJ1-1

cdr3_nt: TGTGCCAGCACCGAATTTCGGGGTGGGACCTACGAGCAGTACTTC
cdr3_aa: CASTEFRGGTYEQYF
clone_size: many
d_call: .
v_call: TRBV28
j_call: TRBJ2-7

cdr3_nt: TGTGCCAGCAGCAAGACAGGGGGTTATTCACCCCTCCACTTT
cdr3_aa: CASSKTGGYSPLHF
clone_size: .
d_call: TRBD1
v_call: TRBV5-6
j_call: TRBJ1-6

cdr3_nt: TGCAGTGCTAGGACAGGGTCTGGCGAGCAGTACTTC
cdr3_aa: CSARTGSGEQYF
clone_size: few
d_call: TRBD1
v_call: TRBV20-1
j_call: TRBJ2-7

cdr3_nt: TGTGCCAGCAAAACCTGGGACAGGCTCCCTCACGTTGGCTCCTACGAGCAGTACTTC
cdr3_aa: CASKTWDRLPHVGSYEQYF
clone_size: few
d_call: TRBD1
v_call: TRBV6-4
j_call: TRBJ2-7

cdr3_nt: TGTGCCAGCAGCCCCCGTACCTACGAGCAGTACTTC
cdr3_aa: CASSPRTYEQYF
clone_size: many
d_call: .
v_call: TRBV7-2
j_call: TRBJ2-7

cdr3_nt: TGCGCCAGCAGCTTAGGCGCGGGAGTACCTCCCTACGAGCAGTACTTC
cdr3_aa: CASSLGAGVPPYEQYF
clone_size: .
d_call: TRBD2
v_call: TRBV7-9
j_call: TRBJ2-7

cdr3_nt: TGTGCCACCAGTGACCTTGGGGGGGCGGAGGAGACCCAGTACTTC
cdr3_aa: CATSDLGGAEETQYF
clone_size: .
d_call: .
v_call: TRBV24-1
j_call: TRBJ2-5

cdr3_nt: TGTGCTAGTGGTTTGGTGAGCAGGCCGTTTGGCGATCAGCCCCAGCATTTT
cdr3_aa: CASGLVSRPFGDQPQHF
clone_size: .
d_call: .
v_call: TRBV12-5
j_call: TRBJ1-5

cdr3_nt: TGTGCCAGCAGCCACTCGACTAGGGGGGAGACCCAGTACTTC
cdr3_aa: CASSHSTRGETQYF
clone_size: .
d_call: .
v_call: TRBV6-2/TRBV6-3
j_call: TRBJ2-5

cdr3_nt: TGTGCCAGCAGCACCGGGACAGCCCTTTATGGCTACACCTTC
cdr3_aa: CASSTGTALYGYTF
clone_size: many
d_call: TRBD1
v_call: TRBV28
j_call: TRBJ1-2